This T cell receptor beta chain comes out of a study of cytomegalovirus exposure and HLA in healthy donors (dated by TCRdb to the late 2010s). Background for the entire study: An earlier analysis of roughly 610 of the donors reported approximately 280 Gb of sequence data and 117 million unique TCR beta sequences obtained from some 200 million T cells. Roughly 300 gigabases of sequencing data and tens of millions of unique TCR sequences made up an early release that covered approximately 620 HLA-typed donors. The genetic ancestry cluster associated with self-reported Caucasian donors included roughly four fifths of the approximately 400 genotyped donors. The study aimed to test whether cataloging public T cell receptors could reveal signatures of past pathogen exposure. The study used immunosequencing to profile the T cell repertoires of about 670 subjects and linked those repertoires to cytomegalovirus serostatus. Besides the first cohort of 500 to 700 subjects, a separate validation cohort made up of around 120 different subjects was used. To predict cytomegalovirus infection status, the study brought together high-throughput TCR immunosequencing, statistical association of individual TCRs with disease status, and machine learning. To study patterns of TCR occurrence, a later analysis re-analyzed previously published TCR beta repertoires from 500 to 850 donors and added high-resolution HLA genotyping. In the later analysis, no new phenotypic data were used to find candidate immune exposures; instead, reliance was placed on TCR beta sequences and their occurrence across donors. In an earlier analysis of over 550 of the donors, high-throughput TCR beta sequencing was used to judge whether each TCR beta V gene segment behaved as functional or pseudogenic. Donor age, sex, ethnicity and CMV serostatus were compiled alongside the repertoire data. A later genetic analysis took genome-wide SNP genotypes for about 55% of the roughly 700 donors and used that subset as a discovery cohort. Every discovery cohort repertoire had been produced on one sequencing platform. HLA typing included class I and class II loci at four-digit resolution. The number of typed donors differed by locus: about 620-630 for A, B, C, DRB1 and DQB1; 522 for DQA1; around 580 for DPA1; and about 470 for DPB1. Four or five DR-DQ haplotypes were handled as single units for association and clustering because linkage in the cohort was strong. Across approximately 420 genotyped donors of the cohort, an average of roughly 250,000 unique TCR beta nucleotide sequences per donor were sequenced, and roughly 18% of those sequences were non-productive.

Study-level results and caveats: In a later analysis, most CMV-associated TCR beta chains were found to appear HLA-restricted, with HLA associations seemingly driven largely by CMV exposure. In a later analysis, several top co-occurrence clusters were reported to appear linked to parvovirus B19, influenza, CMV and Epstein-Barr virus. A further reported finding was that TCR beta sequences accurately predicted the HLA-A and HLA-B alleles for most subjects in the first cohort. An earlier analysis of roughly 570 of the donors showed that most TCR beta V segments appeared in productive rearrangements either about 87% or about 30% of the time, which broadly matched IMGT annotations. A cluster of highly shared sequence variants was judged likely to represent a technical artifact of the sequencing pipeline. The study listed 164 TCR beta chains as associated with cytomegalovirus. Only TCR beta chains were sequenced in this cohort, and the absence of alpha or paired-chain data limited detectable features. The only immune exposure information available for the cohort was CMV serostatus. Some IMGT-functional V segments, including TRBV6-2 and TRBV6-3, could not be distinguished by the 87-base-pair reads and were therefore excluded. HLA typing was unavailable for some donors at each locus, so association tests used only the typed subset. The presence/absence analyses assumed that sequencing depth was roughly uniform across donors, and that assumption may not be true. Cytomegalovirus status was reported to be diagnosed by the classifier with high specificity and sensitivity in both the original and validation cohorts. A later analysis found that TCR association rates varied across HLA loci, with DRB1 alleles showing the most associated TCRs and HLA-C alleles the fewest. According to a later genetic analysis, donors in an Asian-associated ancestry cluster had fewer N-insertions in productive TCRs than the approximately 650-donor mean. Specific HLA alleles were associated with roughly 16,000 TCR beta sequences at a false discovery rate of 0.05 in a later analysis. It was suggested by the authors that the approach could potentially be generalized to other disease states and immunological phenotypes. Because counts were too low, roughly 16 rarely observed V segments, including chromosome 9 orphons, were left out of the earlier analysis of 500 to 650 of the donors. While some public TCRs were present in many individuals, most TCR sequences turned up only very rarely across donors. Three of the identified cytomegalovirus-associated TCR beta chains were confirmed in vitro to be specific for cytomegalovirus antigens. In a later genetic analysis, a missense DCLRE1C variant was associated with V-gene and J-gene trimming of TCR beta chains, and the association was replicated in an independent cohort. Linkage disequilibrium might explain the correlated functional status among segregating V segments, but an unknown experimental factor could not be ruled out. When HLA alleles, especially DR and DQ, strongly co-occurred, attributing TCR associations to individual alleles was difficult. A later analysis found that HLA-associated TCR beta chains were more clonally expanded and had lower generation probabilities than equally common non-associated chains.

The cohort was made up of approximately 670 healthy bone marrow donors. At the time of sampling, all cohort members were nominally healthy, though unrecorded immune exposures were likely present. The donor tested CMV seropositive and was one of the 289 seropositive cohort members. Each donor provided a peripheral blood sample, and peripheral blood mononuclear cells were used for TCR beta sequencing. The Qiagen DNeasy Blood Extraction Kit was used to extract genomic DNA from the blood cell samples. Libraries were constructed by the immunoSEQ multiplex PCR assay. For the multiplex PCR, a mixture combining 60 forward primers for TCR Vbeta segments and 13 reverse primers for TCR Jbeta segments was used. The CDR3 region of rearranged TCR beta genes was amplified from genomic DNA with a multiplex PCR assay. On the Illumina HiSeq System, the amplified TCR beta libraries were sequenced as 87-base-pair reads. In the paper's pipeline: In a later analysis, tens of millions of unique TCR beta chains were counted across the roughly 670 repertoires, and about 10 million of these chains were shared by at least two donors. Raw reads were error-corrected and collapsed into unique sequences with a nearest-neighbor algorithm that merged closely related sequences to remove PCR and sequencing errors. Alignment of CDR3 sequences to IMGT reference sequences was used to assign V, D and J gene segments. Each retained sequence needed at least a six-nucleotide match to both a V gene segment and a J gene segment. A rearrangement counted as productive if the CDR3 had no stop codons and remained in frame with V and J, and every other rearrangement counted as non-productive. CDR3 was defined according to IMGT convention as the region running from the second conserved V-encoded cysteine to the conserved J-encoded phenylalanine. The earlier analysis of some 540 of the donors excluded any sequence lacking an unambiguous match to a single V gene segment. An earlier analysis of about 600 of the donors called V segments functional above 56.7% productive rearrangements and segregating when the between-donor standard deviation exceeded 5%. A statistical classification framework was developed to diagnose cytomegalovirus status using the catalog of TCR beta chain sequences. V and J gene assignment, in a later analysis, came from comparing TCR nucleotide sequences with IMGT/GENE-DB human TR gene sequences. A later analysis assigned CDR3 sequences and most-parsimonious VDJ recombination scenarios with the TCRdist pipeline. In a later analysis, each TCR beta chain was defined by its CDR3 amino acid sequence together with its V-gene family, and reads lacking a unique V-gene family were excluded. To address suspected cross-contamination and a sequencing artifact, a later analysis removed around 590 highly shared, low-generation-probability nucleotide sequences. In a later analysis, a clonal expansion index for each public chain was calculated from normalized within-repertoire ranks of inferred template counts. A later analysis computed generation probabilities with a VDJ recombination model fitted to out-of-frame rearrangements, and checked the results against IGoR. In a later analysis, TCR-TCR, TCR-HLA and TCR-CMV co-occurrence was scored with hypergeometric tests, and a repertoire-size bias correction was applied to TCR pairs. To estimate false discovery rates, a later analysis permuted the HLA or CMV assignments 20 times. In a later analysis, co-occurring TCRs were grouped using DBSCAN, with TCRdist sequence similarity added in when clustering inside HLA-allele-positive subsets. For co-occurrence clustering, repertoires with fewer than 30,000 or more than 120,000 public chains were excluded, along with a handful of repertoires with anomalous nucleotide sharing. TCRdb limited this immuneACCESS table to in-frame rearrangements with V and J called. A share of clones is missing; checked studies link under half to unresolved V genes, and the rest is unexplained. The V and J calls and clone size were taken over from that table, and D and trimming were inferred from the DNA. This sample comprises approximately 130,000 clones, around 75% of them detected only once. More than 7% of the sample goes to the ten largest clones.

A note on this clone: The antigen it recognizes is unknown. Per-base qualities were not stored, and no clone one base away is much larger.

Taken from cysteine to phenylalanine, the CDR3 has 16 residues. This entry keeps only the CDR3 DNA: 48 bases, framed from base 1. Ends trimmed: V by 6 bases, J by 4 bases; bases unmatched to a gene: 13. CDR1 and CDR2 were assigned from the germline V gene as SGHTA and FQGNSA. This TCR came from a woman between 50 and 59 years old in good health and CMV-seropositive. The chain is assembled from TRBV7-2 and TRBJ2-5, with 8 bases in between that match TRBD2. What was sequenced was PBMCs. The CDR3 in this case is CASRPGVAGPIETQYF. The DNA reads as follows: TGTGCCAGCAGGCCAGGAGTAGCGGGACCGATAGAGACCCAGTACTTC.